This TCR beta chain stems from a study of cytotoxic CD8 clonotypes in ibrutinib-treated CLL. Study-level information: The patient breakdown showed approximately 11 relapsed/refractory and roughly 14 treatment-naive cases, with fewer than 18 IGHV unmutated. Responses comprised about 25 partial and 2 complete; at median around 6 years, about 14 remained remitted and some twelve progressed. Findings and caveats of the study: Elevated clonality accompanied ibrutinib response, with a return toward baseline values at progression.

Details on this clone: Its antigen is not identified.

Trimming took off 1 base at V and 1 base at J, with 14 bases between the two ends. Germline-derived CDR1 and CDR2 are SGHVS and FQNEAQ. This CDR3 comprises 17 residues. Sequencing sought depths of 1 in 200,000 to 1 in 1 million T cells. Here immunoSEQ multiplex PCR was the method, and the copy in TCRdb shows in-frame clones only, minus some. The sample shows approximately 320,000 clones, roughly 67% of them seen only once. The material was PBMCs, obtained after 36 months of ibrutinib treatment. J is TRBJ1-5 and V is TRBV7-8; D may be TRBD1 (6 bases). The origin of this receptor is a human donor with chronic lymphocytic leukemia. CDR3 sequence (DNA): TGTGCCAGCAGCTTAGGGTCTGGGGGGCAAAGCAATCAGCCCCAGCATTTT. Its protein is CASSLGSGGQSNQPQHF.